This TCR beta chain was identified during a study of shared T cell receptors in the human thymus (dated by TCRdb to the early 2020s). At the level of the whole study: The study examined how self-reactive, shared T-cell receptor alpha chains are generated in the human thymus.

Turning to this clone: The target of this receptor is not known. No base qualities exist here, and no much larger clone lies one base off it. The sample has other DNA sequences that encode this CDR3 too.

The CDR3 runs 13 amino acids, cysteine and phenylalanine included. Of the read, only the CDR3 DNA is kept; its 39 bases are in frame from base 1. For this chain, trimming is 6 bases at the V end and 5 bases at the J end, and the number of junction bases without a gene match is 3. For CDR1 and CDR2, the germline V gene lists SNHLY and FYNNEI. To prepare the library, the immunoSEQ multiplex PCR assay was applied. TCRdb mirrors the immuneACCESS table, restricted to in-frame sequences. Some clones are absent from its copies; in checked studies, under half trace to an unresolved V gene, and the reason for the others is unknown. The sample profile shows 630,000 or so clones; around 87% of them were found once. The ten largest clones take up roughly 0.0094% of the sample. The same sample was also studied in work on human thymus T cells. Reported in the second study: Immunologically healthy infants undergoing open corrective cardiac surgery for congenital heart defects in Finland were used as donors. Thymus tissue was collected as surgical resects that were removed during corrective cardiac surgery. Both the thymic and the peripheral blood repertoires appeared to show biased V and J gene segment usage. According to the related research, thymic TCR repertoires were highly overlapping among unrelated individuals. TCR alpha and beta repertoires from fewer than ten infant thymus samples and four related peripheral blood samples were characterized in the study. The cohort included six male and a couple of female infants, with donor ages spanning 7 to 244 days. Thymocytes were freed from the tissue by mechanical means and kept at -70 degrees C as pellets of 10-30 million cells. A QIAsymphony instrument was used to extract genomic DNA from frozen cell pellets. Using the immunoSEQ multiplex PCR assay, the TCRB and TCRAD loci were amplified from a standardized quantity of quality-controlled genomic DNA. The amplicons covered the V(D)J region and were long enough to include the CDR3 and to identify the V and J genes. Through the commercial immunoSEQ service, the amplicons were sequenced on an Illumina platform. Primer bias and sequencing errors were corrected as previously described, and TCRAD and TCRB were defined on the basis of the IMGT database. Analysis of the repertoires was done with immunoSEQ Analyzer 3.0 and VDJTools and included basic statistics, V/J segment usage, diversity estimates, rarefaction and pairwise overlap. Chao1, ChaoE, Efron-Thisted, Shannon and inverse Simpson indices were used to estimate diversity, which was also estimated on datasets down-sampled to the smallest sample. For repertoire overlap, CDR3 nucleotide sequence, V gene and J gene had to match strictly, and clustering was done by Jaccard-based multidimensional scaling. Thymus samples yielded on average approximately 800,000 unique TCRB clonotypes, compared with around 91,000 from blood samples.

This sequence was found in a boy in the first two years of life with a congenital heart defect. Donor details come from another sample of the same person, matched by shared clones. Sequencing was carried out using thymocytes. The V and J segments used are TRBV2 and TRBJ1-2, with 10 bases aligning to TRBD1. The nucleotides are TGTGCCAGCAGCGGACAGGGGGGGTATGGCTACACCTTC. This codes for CASSGQGGYGYTF.